This is a list of T cell receptor beta chains from one sample in a study of T cells in Graves' hyperthyroidism and ophthalmopathy. TCRdb analysed the multiplex PCR reads with MiXCR anew, one entry per CDR3 protein. The sample contains around 300,000 distinct CDR3 sequences, about 15% of which appear only once. Specimen: blood. The receptor source for this set is a woman aged 50 to 60 with Graves' hyperthyroidism that later progressed to Graves' ophthalmopathy. CDR3s include the opening cysteine and the closing phenylalanine or tryptophan.

j_gene: TRBJ2-1; v_gene: TRBV2; CDR3aa: CASRARGEQFF
j_gene: TRBJ2-3; v_gene: TRBV24-1; CDR3aa: CATSDLSVGQGLNTQYF
j_gene: TRBJ2-7; v_gene: TRBV20-1; CDR3aa: CSASPPTSGSGYEQYF
j_gene: TRBJ2-1; v_gene: TRBV7-6; CDR3aa: CASSLGARKDNEQFF
j_gene: TRBJ2-3; v_gene: TRBV6-1; CDR3aa: CASSEQSIGADTQYF
j_gene: TRBJ2-7; v_gene: TRBV18; CDR3aa: CASSPQGLAGVEGYEQYF
j_gene: TRBJ2-2; v_gene: TRBV11-2; CDR3aa: CASSLVGQGWRGNTGELFF
j_gene: TRBJ2-3; v_gene: TRBV28; CDR3aa: CASGSSSASGTDTQYF
j_gene: TRBJ1-5; v_gene: TRBV20-1; CDR3aa: CSARPGSNQPQHF
j_gene: TRBJ1-6; v_gene: TRBV20-1; CDR3aa: CSARGGLWTGNSPLHF
j_gene: TRBJ1-1; v_gene: TRBV30; CDR3aa: CAWTRGGGLGTEAFF
j_gene: TRBJ2-3; v_gene: TRBV7-7; CDR3aa: CASSLAGVTDTQYF
j_gene: TRBJ2-2; v_gene: TRBV30; CDR3aa: CAWSVLADTGELFF
j_gene: TRBJ1-1; v_gene: TRBV20-1; CDR3aa: CSARDPRGHTEAFF
j_gene: TRBJ1-1; v_gene: TRBV11-2; CDR3aa: CASSSVDRGVNTEAFF
j_gene: TRBJ2-1; v_gene: TRBV5-1; CDR3aa: CASSIGYSGRDEQFF
j_gene: TRBJ1-4; v_gene: TRBV20-1; CDR3aa: CSARLSGTPPATNEKLFF
j_gene: TRBJ2-2; v_gene: TRBV6-1; CDR3aa: CASSSEYTGELFF
j_gene: TRBJ1-5; v_gene: TRBV7-9; CDR3aa: CASSLGVRPRAPQHF
j_gene: TRBJ2-3; v_gene: TRBV5-6; CDR3aa: CASSLTSGSPDTQYF
j_gene: TRBJ2-4; v_gene: TRBV29-1; CDR3aa: CSVKRSSGRTKNIQYF
j_gene: TRBJ1-5; v_gene: TRBV15; CDR3aa: CATSREAAGYSNQPQHF
j_gene: TRBJ2-7; v_gene: TRBV6-1; CDR3aa: CASSFPSGMAYEQYF
j_gene: TRBJ2-6; v_gene: TRBV5-4; CDR3aa: CASSLPSGDTGANVLTF
j_gene: TRBJ2-7; v_gene: TRBV5-1; CDR3aa: CASSSSLEQYF
j_gene: TRBJ2-2; v_gene: TRBV2; CDR3aa: CASRKSGTGVTGELFF
j_gene: TRBJ2-3; v_gene: TRBV7-9; CDR3aa: CASSPPLPSDTQYF
j_gene: TRBJ1-5; v_gene: TRBV6-1; CDR3aa: CASSGQSNQPQHF
j_gene: TRBJ2-1; v_gene: TRBV29-1; CDR3aa: CSVGRRDRSYNEQFF
j_gene: TRBJ1-1; v_gene: TRBV29-1; CDR3aa: CSVYRGTRGDTEAFF
j_gene: TRBJ2-7; v_gene: TRBV20-1; CDR3aa: CSARETSGTREQYF
j_gene: TRBJ2-5; v_gene: TRBV2; CDR3aa: CASNGPQETQYF
j_gene: TRBJ1-1; v_gene: TRBV28; CDR3aa: CAGTGQGSEAFF
j_gene: TRBJ2-3; v_gene: TRBV19; CDR3aa: CASSTEGRGTDTQYF
j_gene: TRBJ1-1; v_gene: TRBV12-3/TRBV12-4; CDR3aa: CASSPQVPEAFF
j_gene: TRBJ2-5; v_gene: TRBV6-1; CDR3aa: CASSVVGSRETQYF
j_gene: TRBJ2-7; v_gene: TRBV12-5; CDR3aa: CASGPGTPGEQYF
j_gene: TRBJ2-3; v_gene: TRBV7-2; CDR3aa: CASSSYRGRTDTQYF
j_gene: TRBJ2-3; v_gene: TRBV5-1; CDR3aa: CASSSRGSDTQYF
j_gene: TRBJ2-5; v_gene: TRBV28; CDR3aa: CASTRGTSGRSGLGQETQYF
j_gene: TRBJ1-4; v_gene: TRBV12-3/TRBV12-4; CDR3aa: CASSFGREGEKLFF
j_gene: TRBJ2-1; v_gene: TRBV20-1; CDR3aa: CSAPRNSGNEPFF
j_gene: TRBJ1-1; v_gene: TRBV11-3; CDR3aa: CASSLMEGGSTEAFF
j_gene: TRBJ1-1; v_gene: TRBV28; CDR3aa: CASSLQAAGTEAFF
j_gene: TRBJ2-7; v_gene: TRBV5-1; CDR3aa: CASSYGTGRAYEQYF
j_gene: TRBJ2-1; v_gene: TRBV29-1; CDR3aa: CSVAGLGGSYNEQFF
j_gene: TRBJ2-2; v_gene: TRBV18; CDR3aa: CASSPPGLSNTGELFF
j_gene: TRBJ2-3; v_gene: TRBV10-3; CDR3aa: CAISSGSTGDTQYF
j_gene: TRBJ1-1; v_gene: TRBV28; CDR3aa: CASDRDGHTEAFF
j_gene: TRBJ2-7; v_gene: TRBV28; CDR3aa: CASRESGSRDEQYF
j_gene: TRBJ2-5; v_gene: TRBV11-2; CDR3aa: CASSPGLAGETQYF
j_gene: TRBJ2-4; v_gene: TRBV20-1; CDR3aa: CSAEPGQGDQNIQYF
j_gene: TRBJ2-7; v_gene: TRBV9; CDR3aa: CASSGGGAGGISYEQYF
j_gene: TRBJ2-1; v_gene: TRBV27; CDR3aa: CASSLLSPGHEQFF
j_gene: TRBJ2-7; v_gene: TRBV10-2; CDR3aa: CASSLIPLGRATVYEQYF